The sequence of this TCR beta chain was determined in a study of blood T cell repertoires in COVID-19. Study-level background: The samples span acute and convalescent COVID-19 from the United States, Italy and Spain.

CDR1 SEHNR and CDR2 FQNEAQ come from the germline V gene (reference sequence). CDR3 length: 15 amino acids. The V gene end was trimmed by 1 base and the J gene end by 3 bases; junction bases not matched to a gene: 2. In the authors' methods: From reference gene primer amplification, estimates of nucleated cell counts were derived. Profiling relied on immunoSEQ multiplex PCR, and the TCRdb table lists in-frame clones only, not all of them. The DNA was the basis for D and trimming; V, J and clone size are from that table. The repertoire holds 45,000 or so clones, 70% to 90% seen once, with roughly 13% in the top ten. The count of this clone is one.

Material: peripheral blood. The sequence was collected from a man at least 80 years old with acute or convalescent COVID-19. The J gene is TRBJ1-5, the V gene TRBV7-9, with 8 nucleotides matching TRBD1. Here the CDR3 DNA reads TGTGCCAGCAGCTTAGGGGACAGGCCCAATCAGCCCCAGCATTTT. This translates into CASSLGDRPNQPQHF.